A selection of T cell receptor beta chains follows, all from one sample in a study of T cell responses to AZD1222 COVID-19 vaccine. Sequencing used immunoSEQ multiplex PCR; TCRdb keeps in-frame clones, though not all of them. Among 150,000 to 200,000 clones listed, 88% were seen once. The sample consisted of peripheral blood, taken 28 days after the second AZD1222 dose. The receptors stem from an adult who received the AZD1222 COVID-19 vaccine. CDR3s include the opening cysteine and the closing phenylalanine or tryptophan. The D gene is left open where the match is weak. A clone size is listed for some rows: how often the clone was seen (once, few, many), or a class if it is expanded.

cdr3_length: 15
j_call: TRBJ1-2
clone_size: NA
d_call: NA
v_call: TRBV18
cdr3_aa: CASSPGAEANYGYTF
cdr3_nt: TGTGCCAGCTCACCAGGGGCAGAAGCTAACTATGGCTACACCTTC

cdr3_length: 14
j_call: TRBJ2-7
clone_size: once
d_call: NA
v_call: TRBV5-1
cdr3_aa: CASRGHPGTYEQYF
cdr3_nt: TGCGCCAGCAGGGGACACCCTGGCACCTACGAGCAGTACTTC

cdr3_length: 13
j_call: TRBJ1-5
clone_size: once
d_call: NA
v_call: TRBV4-3
cdr3_aa: CASSQDRMQPQHF
cdr3_nt: TGCGCCAGCAGCCAAGATAGGATGCAGCCCCAGCATTTT

cdr3_length: 14
j_call: TRBJ2-5
clone_size: NA
d_call: NA
v_call: TRBV7-2
cdr3_aa: CASSLVSDGETQYF
cdr3_nt: TGTGCCAGCAGCTTAGTCTCGGACGGAGAGACCCAGTACTTC

cdr3_length: 17
j_call: TRBJ1-6
clone_size: NA
d_call: NA
v_call: TRBV5-4
cdr3_aa: CASSLTGSSSYNSPLHF
cdr3_nt: TGTGCCAGCAGCTTGACAGGCAGTTCCTCCTATAATTCACCCCTCCACTTT

cdr3_length: 15
j_call: TRBJ1-3
clone_size: NA
d_call: NA
v_call: TRBV5-4
cdr3_aa: CASSPGRGYGNTIYF
cdr3_nt: TGTGCCAGCAGCCCAGGGAGGGGGTACGGAAACACCATATATTTT

cdr3_length: 15
j_call: TRBJ2-7
clone_size: once
d_call: NA
v_call: TRBV18
cdr3_aa: CASSPLSALSYEQYF
cdr3_nt: TGTGCCAGCTCACCCCTTAGCGCTCTCTCCTACGAGCAGTACTTC

cdr3_length: 14
j_call: TRBJ2-5
clone_size: NA
d_call: NA
v_call: TRBV14
cdr3_aa: CASSSLIGRETQYF
cdr3_nt: TGTGCCAGCAGCTCCCTCATAGGGCGGGAGACCCAGTACTTC

cdr3_length: 15
j_call: TRBJ2-7
clone_size: NA
d_call: TRBD1
v_call: TRBV27
cdr3_aa: CASSLTGGWFYEQYF
cdr3_nt: TGTGCCAGCAGTCTAACAGGGGGCTGGTTCTACGAGCAGTACTTC

cdr3_length: 14
j_call: TRBJ1-4
clone_size: NA
d_call: TRBD1
v_call: TRBV7-9
cdr3_aa: CASSRTGGNEKLFF
cdr3_nt: TGTGCCAGCAGCAGAACAGGGGGTAATGAAAAACTGTTTTTT

cdr3_length: 15
j_call: TRBJ1-5
clone_size: NA
d_call: NA
v_call: TRBV3-1/TRBV3-2
cdr3_aa: CASSQDASGNQPQHF
cdr3_nt: TGTGCCAGCAGCCAAGACGCATCGGGAAATCAGCCCCAGCATTTT

cdr3_length: 15
j_call: TRBJ1-1
clone_size: NA
d_call: NA
v_call: TRBV15
cdr3_aa: CATSRDIGVREEAFF
cdr3_nt: TGTGCCACCAGCAGAGATATCGGGGTGAGGGAAGAAGCTTTCTTT

cdr3_length: 16
j_call: TRBJ1-6
clone_size: once
d_call: TRBD1
v_call: TRBV5-8
cdr3_aa: CASSLAVGQGNSPLHF
cdr3_nt: TGTGCCAGCAGCTTGGCTGTCGGACAGGGGAATTCACCCCTCCACTTT

cdr3_length: 15
j_call: TRBJ1-5
clone_size: NA
d_call: TRBD1
v_call: TRBV7-9
cdr3_aa: CASSGKQGAGQPQHF
cdr3_nt: TGTGCCAGCAGCGGAAAACAGGGGGCGGGTCAGCCCCAGCATTTT

cdr3_length: 15
j_call: TRBJ1-5
clone_size: few
d_call: NA
v_call: TRBV4-1
cdr3_aa: CASSPIRDSNQPQHF
cdr3_nt: TGCGCCAGCAGCCCAATCCGGGACAGCAATCAGCCCCAGCATTTT

cdr3_length: 14
j_call: TRBJ1-2
clone_size: few
d_call: TRBD1
v_call: TRBV4-2
cdr3_aa: CASTGTGVLYGYTF
cdr3_nt: TGTGCCAGCACCGGGACAGGGGTTCTCTATGGCTACACCTTC

cdr3_length: 11
j_call: TRBJ2-5
clone_size: NA
d_call: NA
v_call: TRBV5-1
cdr3_aa: CASKGEETQYF
cdr3_nt: TGCGCCAGCAAGGGGGAAGAGACCCAGTACTTC

cdr3_length: 16
j_call: TRBJ2-3
clone_size: once
d_call: NA
v_call: TRBV7-2
cdr3_aa: CASSYPVRGTTDTQYF
cdr3_nt: TGTGCCAGCAGCTATCCCGTGAGGGGAACCACAGATACGCAGTATTTT

cdr3_length: 17
j_call: TRBJ1-5
clone_size: NA
d_call: NA
v_call: TRBV7-2
cdr3_aa: CASSKDPGSYSNQPQHF
cdr3_nt: TGTGCCAGCAGCAAAGACCCCGGGAGCTATAGCAATCAGCCCCAGCATTTT

cdr3_length: 15
j_call: TRBJ2-7
clone_size: few
d_call: TRBD1
v_call: TRBV7-9
cdr3_aa: CASSLGRQGSYEQYF
cdr3_nt: TGTGCCAGCAGCTTAGGTCGACAGGGCTCCTACGAGCAGTACTTC

cdr3_length: 16
j_call: TRBJ2-1
clone_size: NA
d_call: TRBD2
v_call: TRBV5-1
cdr3_aa: CASSPHTSGGYNEQFF
cdr3_nt: TGCGCCAGCAGTCCACATACTAGCGGGGGATACAATGAGCAGTTCTTC

cdr3_length: 14
j_call: TRBJ1-2
clone_size: NA
d_call: TRBD1
v_call: TRBV9
cdr3_aa: CASSSGTGVYGYTF
cdr3_nt: TGTGCCAGCAGCAGCGGGACAGGGGTGTATGGCTACACCTTC

cdr3_length: 16
j_call: TRBJ1-5
clone_size: NA
d_call: TRBD1
v_call: TRBV6-6
cdr3_aa: CASSSDRGRGNQPQHF
cdr3_nt: TGTGCCAGCAGTTCTGACAGGGGTAGGGGCAATCAGCCCCAGCATTTT

cdr3_length: 13
j_call: TRBJ1-2
clone_size: few
d_call: TRBD1
v_call: TRBV6-5
cdr3_aa: CASSLQGNYGYTF
cdr3_nt: TGTGCCAGCAGCCTACAGGGGAACTATGGCTACACCTTC

cdr3_length: 17
j_call: TRBJ2-1
clone_size: few
d_call: TRBD2
v_call: TRBV6-2/TRBV6-3
cdr3_aa: CASSSLLTSGGRNEQFF
cdr3_nt: TGTGCCAGCAGTTCCCTCCTGACTAGCGGGGGGCGCAATGAGCAGTTCTTC

cdr3_length: 18
j_call: TRBJ2-7
clone_size: NA
d_call: TRBD2
v_call: TRBV5-1
cdr3_aa: CASSRADTSGSYPFEQYF
cdr3_nt: TGCGCCAGCAGCCGGGCAGATACTAGCGGCTCCTACCCCTTCGAGCAGTACTTC